This T cell receptor beta chain was recorded in a study of blood T cells in healthy people across ages. This clonotype was counted only a few times. What it recognizes is unknown. CDR1 and CDR2 from the germline V gene are MNHEY and SMNVEV (reference sequence). V was pared by 6 bases and J by 6 bases, with 10 bases of the junction left unmatched. The CDR3 has 15 residues. Points from the study as a whole: It was held that the diversity estimates obtained from one million T cells were underestimates. The unsorted PBMCs prevented any conclusive comparison of naive versus antigen-experienced cells.

Every participating donor contributed around 9.5 milliliters of peripheral blood through a draw. A second PCR of roughly 7 to 11 cycles used a sample-barcoded 5' primer and a J-beta primer mix. TCRdb used MiXCR to reprocess the 5' RACE reads, holding one entry per CDR3 protein. The sample yields some 670,000 distinct CDR3 sequences, approximately 52% seen once. This clonotype was obtained from a woman older than 75 in good health. The sample was blood. This chain links TRBV27 with TRBJ2-7; 11 positions match TRBD2. The CDR3 loop reads CASRPPGTSGLEQYF. As DNA, the CDR3 is TGTGCCAGCAGACCTCCCGGGACTAGCGGTCTCGAGCAGTACTTC.